The rows below give T cell receptor beta chains drawn from one sample of a study of neoadjuvant anti-PD-1 for oral cavity cancer. The assay was immunoSEQ multiplex PCR, and TCRdb's table has in-frame clones only and misses some. This table holds 35,000 to 50,000 clones, about 77% found once. The sequencing here drew on PBMCs, taken after nivolumab (anti-PD-1) treatment. These receptors were obtained from a person aged 35-79 years with oral cavity squamous cell carcinoma. CDR3s leave out the opening cysteine and the closing phenylalanine or tryptophan. Each record gives: V gene, CDR3 length, J gene, CDR3 protein.

TRBV11-3	10	TRBJ1-1	ASEGRETEAF
TRBV28	12	TRBJ1-4	ASIGGARNEKLF
TRBV5-1	14	TRBJ2-1	ASSLTGQAWNNEQF
TRBV7-2	16	TRBJ1-2	ASSLESPRTGGNYGYT
TRBV13	15	TRBJ2-7	ASSSRRGRGNVYEQY
TRBV29-1	12	TRBJ2-2	SVRTSGTTGELF
TRBV9	14	TRBJ2-7	ASSSGTGLVSYEQY
TRBV6-4	13	TRBJ1-2	ASSPFDRANYGYT
TRBV30	7	TRBJ1-1	ALGQRAF
TRBV5-8	10	TRBJ1-1	ASSLGRTEAF
TRBV5-5	13	TRBJ1-5	ASSLGLLSNQPQH
TRBV5-1	13	TRBJ2-7	ASSLEGLAVYEQY
TRBV7-2	10	TRBJ1-6	ASSLTNSPLH
TRBV18	12	TRBJ2-7	ASSPPSSSYEQY
TRBV5-6	11	TRBJ1-4	ASSLGATGILF
TRBV9	12	TRBJ1-5	ASSVAGDRQPQH
TRBV5-1	13	TRBJ1-1	ASSSAGQAGSEAF
TRBV2	11	TRBJ2-6	ASSDQGTNVLT
TRBV6-1	13	TRBJ1-1	ASSEAPVGQGEAF
TRBV7-7	15	TRBJ2-5	ASILKGGGPTKETQY
TRBV6-1	10	TRBJ2-7	ASSVISYEQY
TRBV5-8	13	TRBJ2-7	ASSLGQGGGYEQY
TRBV5-4	11	TRBJ2-7	ASSRGQPYEQY
TRBV5-1	12	TRBJ1-2	ASSLDRGLGGYT
TRBV10-3	14	TRBJ2-7	AISESGIAGSYEQY
TRBV5-8	11	TRBJ2-7	ASSLQAFYEQY
TRBV29-1	11	TRBJ1-2	SVERQNNYGYT
TRBV5-6	12	TRBJ1-2	ASSLGQGRGGYT
TRBV4-1	13	TRBJ1-1	ASSPGQGAYAEAF
TRBV27	10	TRBJ1-5	ASSSPSQPQH
TRBV6-5	13	TRBJ1-2	ASSYSRRVAYGYT
TRBV11-3	11	TRBJ2-1	ASSAQERNEQF
TRBV30	10	TRBJ2-1	AWSVKAIEQF
TRBV7-9	12	TRBJ2-7	ASSSRQGTYEQY
TRBV19	12	TRBJ2-7	ASSIELQSYEQY
TRBV29-1	10	.	SVEEGAYEQY
TRBV5-1	12	TRBJ1-6	ASSLGQGAPPLH
TRBV30	13	TRBJ2-7	AWSPRGTSGYEQY
TRBV6-5	11	TRBJ1-1	ASSYLDRSEAF
TRBV7-9	12	TRBJ2-1	ASSNSGGANEQF
TRBV25-1	9	TRBJ1-1	ASSDYPEAF
TRBV6-6	10	TRBJ2-2	ASSRPTGELF
TRBV2	10	TRBJ1-1	ASSEIRPEAF
TRBV13	15	TRBJ2-2	ASTKGDWNSNTGELF
TRBV7-9	12	TRBJ2-7	ASSLAPGDYEQY
TRBV7-9	13	TRBJ2-1	ASSLSAGEYNEQF
TRBV10-2	10	TRBJ1-5	ASSEPTQPQH
TRBV29-1	14	TRBJ1-1	SAIRTGRARDTEAF
TRBV11-2	13	TRBJ2-3	ASSAVVARAGTQY
TRBV5-5	11	TRBJ2-5	ASSLAPRETQY
TRBV7-9	13	TRBJ2-3	ASSLDRAIKDTQY
TRBV5-1	14	TRBJ2-6	ASSPEGIAGANVLT